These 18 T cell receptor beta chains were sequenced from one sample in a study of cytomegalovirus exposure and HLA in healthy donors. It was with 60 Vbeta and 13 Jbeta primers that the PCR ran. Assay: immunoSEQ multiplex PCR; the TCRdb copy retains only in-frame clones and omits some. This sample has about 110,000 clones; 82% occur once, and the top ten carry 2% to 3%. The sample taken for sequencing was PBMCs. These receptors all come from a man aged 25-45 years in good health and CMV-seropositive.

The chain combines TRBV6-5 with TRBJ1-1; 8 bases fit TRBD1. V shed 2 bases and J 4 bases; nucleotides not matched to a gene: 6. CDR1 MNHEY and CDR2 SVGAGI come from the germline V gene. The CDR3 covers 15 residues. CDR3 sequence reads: CASSYADRGGTEAFF. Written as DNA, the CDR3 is TGTGCCAGCAGTTACGCTGACAGGGGTGGCACTGAAGCTTTCTTT.

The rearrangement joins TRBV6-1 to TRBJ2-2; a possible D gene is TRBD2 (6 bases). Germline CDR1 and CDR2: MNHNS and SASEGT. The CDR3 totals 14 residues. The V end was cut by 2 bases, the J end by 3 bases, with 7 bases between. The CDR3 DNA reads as TGTGCCAGCAGTGAACGCGGGGACACCGGGGAGCTGTTTTTT. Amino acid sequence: CASSERGDTGELFF.

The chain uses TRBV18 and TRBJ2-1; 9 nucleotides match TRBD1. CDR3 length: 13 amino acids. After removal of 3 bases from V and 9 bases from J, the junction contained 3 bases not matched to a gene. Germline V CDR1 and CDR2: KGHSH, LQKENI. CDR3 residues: CASSPGQGSEQFF. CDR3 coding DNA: TGTGCCAGCTCACCGGGACAGGGATCTGAGCAGTTCTTC. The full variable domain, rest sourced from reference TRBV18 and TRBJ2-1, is NAGVMQNPRHLVRRRGQEARLRCSPMKGHSHVYWYRQLPEEGLKFMVYLQKENIIDESGMPKERFSAEFPKEGPSILRIQQVVRGDSAAYFCASSPGQGSEQFFGPGTRLTVL.

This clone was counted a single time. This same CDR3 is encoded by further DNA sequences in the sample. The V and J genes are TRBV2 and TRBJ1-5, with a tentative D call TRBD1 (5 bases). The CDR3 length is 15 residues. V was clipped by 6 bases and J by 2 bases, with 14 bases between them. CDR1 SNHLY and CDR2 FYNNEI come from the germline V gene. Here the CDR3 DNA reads TGTGCCAGCAGCATCGGGGGTGGTGGCAATCAGCCCCAGCATTTT. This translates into CASSIGGGGNQPQHF.

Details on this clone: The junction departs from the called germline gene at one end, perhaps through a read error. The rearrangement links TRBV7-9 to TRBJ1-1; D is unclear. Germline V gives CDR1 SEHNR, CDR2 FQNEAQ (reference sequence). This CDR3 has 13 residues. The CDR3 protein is CSSSSQRVTEAFF. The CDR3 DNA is TGTTCCAGCAGCTCGCAGCGGGTCACTGAAGCTTTCTTT.

The CDR3 loop reads CASSSEGAYDTQYF. In DNA, the CDR3 is TGTGCCAGCAGCTCCGAGGGGGCTTATGATACGCAGTATTTT. This rearrangement joins TRBV6-5 to TRBJ2-3; TRBD1 matches 7 bases. The J segment lost 6 bases and the V segment lost 6 bases, leaving 9 bases of the junction unmatched. This CDR3 is 14 amino acids long. Germline assignment: CDR1 MNHEY and CDR2 SVGAGI.

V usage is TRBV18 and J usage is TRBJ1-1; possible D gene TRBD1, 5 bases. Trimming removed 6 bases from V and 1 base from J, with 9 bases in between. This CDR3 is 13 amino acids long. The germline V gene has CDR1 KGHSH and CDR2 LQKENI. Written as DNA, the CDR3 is TGTGCCAGCTCGACAGACAGGAACACTGAAGCTTTCTTT. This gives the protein CASSTDRNTEAFF.

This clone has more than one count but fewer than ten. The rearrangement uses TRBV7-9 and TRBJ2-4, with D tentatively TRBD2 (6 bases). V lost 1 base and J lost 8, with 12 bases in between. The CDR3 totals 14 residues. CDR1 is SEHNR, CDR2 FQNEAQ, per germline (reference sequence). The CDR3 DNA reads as TGTGCCAGCAGCTTAGTGGGCGGGGCGGACATTCAGTACTTC. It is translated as CASSLVGGADIQYF.

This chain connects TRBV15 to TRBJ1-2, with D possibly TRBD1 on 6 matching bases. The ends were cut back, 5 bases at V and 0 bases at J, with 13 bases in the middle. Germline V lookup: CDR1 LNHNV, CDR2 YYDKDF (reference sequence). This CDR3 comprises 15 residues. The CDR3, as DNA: TGTGCCACCAGCGAGAACAGGGAGACTAACTATGGCTACACCTTC. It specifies CATSENRETNYGYTF.

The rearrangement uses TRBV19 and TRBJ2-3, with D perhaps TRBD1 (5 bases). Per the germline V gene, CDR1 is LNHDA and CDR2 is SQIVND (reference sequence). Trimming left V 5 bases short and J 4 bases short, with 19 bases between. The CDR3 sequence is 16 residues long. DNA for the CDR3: TGTGCCAGTAGTCCCGCCCAGGGCTCGCTCGCAGATACGCAGTATTTT. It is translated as CASSPAQGSLADTQYF.

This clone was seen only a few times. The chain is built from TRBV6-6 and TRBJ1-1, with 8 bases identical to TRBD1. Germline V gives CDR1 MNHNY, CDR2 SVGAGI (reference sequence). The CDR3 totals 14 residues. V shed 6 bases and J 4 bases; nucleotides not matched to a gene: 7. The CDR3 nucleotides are TGTGCCAGCAGACCCGGACAGGGATTCACTGAAGCTTTCTTT. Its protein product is CASRPGQGFTEAFF.

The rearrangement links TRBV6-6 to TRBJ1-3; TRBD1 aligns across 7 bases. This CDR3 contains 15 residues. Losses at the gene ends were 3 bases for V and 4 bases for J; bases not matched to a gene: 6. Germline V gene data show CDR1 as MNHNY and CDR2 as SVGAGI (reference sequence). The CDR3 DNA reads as TGTGCCAGCAGTTATCCAACAGGGGACGGAAACACCATATATTTT. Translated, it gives CASSYPTGDGNTIYF.

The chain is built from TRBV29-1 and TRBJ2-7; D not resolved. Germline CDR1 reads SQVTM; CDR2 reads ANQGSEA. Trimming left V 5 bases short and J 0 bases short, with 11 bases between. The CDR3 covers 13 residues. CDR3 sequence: CSVRPDISYEQYF. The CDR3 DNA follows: TGCAGCGTTCGACCCGACATCTCCTACGAGCAGTACTTC.

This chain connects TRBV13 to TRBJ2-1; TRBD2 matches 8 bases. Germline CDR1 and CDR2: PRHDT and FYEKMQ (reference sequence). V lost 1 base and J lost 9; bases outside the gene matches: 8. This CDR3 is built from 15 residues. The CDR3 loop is CASSLVPGGQAEQFF. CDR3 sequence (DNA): TGTGCCAGCAGCTTAGTGCCGGGGGGGCAGGCTGAGCAGTTCTTC. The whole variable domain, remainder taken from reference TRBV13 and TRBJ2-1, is AAGVIQSPRHLIKEKRETATLKCYPIPRHDTVYWYQQGPGQDPQFLISFYEKMQSDKGSIPDRFSAQQFSDYHSELNMSSLELGDSALYFCASSLVPGGQAEQFFGPGTRLTVL.

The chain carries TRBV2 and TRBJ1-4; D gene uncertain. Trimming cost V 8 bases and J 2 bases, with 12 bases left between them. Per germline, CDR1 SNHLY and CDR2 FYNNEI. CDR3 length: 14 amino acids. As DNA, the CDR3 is TGTGCCAGCGTTGGAGAATGGACTAATGAAAAACTGTTTTTT. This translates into CASVGEWTNEKLFF.

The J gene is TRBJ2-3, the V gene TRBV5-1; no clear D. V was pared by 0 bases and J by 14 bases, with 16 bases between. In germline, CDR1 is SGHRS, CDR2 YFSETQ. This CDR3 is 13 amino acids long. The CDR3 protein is CASSLGPLVRLYF. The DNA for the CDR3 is TGCGCCAGCAGCTTGGGCCCCTTAGTACGTCTGTATTTT.

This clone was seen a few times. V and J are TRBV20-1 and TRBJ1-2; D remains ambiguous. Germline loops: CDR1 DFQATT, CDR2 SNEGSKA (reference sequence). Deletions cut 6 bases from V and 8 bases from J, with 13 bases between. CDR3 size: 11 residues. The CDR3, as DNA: TGCAGTGCCCCTCGATGGGAGGGCTACACCTTC. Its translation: CSAPRWEGYTF.

The chain's CDR3 is CASSLYREGRNEQFF. CDR3 coding DNA: TGTGCCAGCAGTTTATACAGGGAAGGTCGCAATGAGCAGTTCTTC. This rearrangement joins TRBV27 to TRBJ2-1, with D perhaps TRBD1 (6 bases). The germline gives CDR1 MNHEY, CDR2 SMNVEV (reference sequence). This CDR3 contains 15 residues. The ends were cut back, 1 base at V and 6 bases at J, with 13 bases in the middle.